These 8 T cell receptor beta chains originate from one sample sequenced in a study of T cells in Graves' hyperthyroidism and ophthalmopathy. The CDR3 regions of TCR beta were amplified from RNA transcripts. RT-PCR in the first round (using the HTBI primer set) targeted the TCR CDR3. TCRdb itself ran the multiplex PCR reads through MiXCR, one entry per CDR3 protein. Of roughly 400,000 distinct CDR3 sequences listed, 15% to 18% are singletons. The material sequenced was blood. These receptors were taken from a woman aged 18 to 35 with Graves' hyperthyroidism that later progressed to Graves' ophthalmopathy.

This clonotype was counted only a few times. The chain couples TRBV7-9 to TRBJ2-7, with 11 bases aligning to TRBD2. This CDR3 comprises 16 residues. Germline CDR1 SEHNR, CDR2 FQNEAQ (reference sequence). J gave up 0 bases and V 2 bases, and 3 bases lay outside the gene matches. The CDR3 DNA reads TGTGCCAGCAGCTTATTCGGGACTAGCGGCTCCTACGAGCAGTACTTC. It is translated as CASSLFGTSGSYEQYF.

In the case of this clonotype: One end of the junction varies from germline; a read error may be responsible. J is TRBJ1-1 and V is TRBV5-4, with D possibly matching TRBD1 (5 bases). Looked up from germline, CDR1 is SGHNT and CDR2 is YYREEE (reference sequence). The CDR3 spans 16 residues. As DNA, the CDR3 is TGTGCCAGCAGCTTTGGCGGGCGGGGGGTGAACACTGAAGCATTCTTT. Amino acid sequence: CASSFGGRGVNTEAFF.

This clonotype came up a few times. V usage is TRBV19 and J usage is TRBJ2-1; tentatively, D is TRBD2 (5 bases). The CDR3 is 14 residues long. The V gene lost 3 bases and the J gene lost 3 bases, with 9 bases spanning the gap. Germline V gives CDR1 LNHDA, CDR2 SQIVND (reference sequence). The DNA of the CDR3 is TGTGCCAGTAGTATTCGGGGTGACTACAATGAGCAGTTCTTC. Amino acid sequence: CASSIRGDYNEQFF.

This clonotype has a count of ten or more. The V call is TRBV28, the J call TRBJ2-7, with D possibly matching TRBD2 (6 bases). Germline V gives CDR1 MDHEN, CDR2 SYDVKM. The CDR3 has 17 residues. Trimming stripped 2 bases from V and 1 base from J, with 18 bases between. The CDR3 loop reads CASSLRVSGIVSYEQYF. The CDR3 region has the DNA TGTGCCAGCAGTTTACGAGTTAGCGGAATCGTTTCCTACGAGCAGTACTTC.

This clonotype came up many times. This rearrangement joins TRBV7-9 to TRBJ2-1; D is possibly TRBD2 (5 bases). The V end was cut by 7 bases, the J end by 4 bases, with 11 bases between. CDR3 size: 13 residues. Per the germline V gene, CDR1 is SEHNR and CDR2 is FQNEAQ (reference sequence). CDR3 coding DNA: TGTGCCAGCACCCTAGGCGGGTACAATGAGCAGTTCTTC. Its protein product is CASTLGGYNEQFF.

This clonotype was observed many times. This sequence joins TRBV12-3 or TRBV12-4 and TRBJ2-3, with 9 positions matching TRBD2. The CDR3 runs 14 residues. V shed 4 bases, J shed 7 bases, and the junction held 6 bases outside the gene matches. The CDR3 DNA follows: TGTGCCAGCAGTTCCAAGGGACTAGCACATACGCAGTATTTT. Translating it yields CASSSKGLAHTQYF.

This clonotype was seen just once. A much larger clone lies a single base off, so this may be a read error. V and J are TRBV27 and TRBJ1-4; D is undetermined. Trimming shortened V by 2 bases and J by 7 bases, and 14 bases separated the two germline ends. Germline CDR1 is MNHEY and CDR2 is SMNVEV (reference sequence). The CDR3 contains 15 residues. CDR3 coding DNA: TGTGCCAGCAGTTTAAGGGCAGGAATTAGTGAAAAACTGTTTTTT. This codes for CASSLRAGISEKLFF.

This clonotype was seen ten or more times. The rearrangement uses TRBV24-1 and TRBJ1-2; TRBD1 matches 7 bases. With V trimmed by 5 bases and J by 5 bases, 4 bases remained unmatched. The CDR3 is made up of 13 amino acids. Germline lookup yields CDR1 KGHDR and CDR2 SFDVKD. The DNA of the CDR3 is TGTGCCACCAGTGGGCCAGGGGGGTATGGCTACACCTTC. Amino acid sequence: CATSGPGGYGYTF.